A selection of T cell receptor beta chains follows, all from one sample in a study of T cells in localized non-small cell lung cancer. Sequenced by immunoSEQ multiplex PCR; TCRdb stores in-frame clones only, minus some. The sample comprises about 9,800 clones, 44% of which are singletons, and about 3.7% rests with the top ten. The source material was lymph node tissue, sampled before any cancer treatment. These receptors all stem from a woman aged 35 to 70 with stage I lung adenocarcinoma. CDR3s include the opening cysteine and the closing phenylalanine or tryptophan. D genes are given only for firm matches. Part of the rows lack a size; the others show once, few, many or a class for expanded clones.

d_gene | j_gene | abundance | v_gene | CDR3nt | CDR3aa
- | TRBJ2-3 | - | TRBV19 | TGTGCCAGTAGTTCTCAAAGCACAGATACGCAGTATTTT | CASSSQSTDTQYF
- | TRBJ1-4 | - | TRBV4-1 | TGCGCCAGCAGCTCCTTTGGTGAAAAACTGTTTTTT | CASSSFGEKLFF
- | TRBJ1-6 | few | TRBV9 | TGTGCCAGCAGCGTAGCAGGGGAGAAATCACCCCTCCACTTT | CASSVAGEKSPLHF
- | TRBJ1-1 | - | TRBV12-5 | TGTGCTAGTGGTTCGAGGGGCCGAGTGAACACTGAAGCTTTCTTT | CASGSRGRVNTEAFF
- | TRBJ2-7 | - | TRBV19 | TGTGCCAGTTCACTCCGCGGGGACTACGAGCAGTACTTC | CASSLRGDYEQYF
- | TRBJ1-1 | - | TRBV29-1 | TGCAGCGTCCGGACAGCCACGAACACTGAAGCTTTCTTT | CSVRTATNTEAFF
- | TRBJ1-5 | - | TRBV9 | TGTGCCAGCAGGGGGCCTTATAGCAATCAGCCCCAGCATTTT | CASRGPYSNQPQHF
- | TRBJ2-2 | - | TRBV9 | TGTGCCAGCACCCCGACTGCTAACACCGGGGAGCTGTTTTTT | CASTPTANTGELFF
- | TRBJ1-5 | few | TRBV23-1 | TGCGCCAGCAGTCTTACGGGGGGCAATCAGCCCCAGCATTTT | CASSLTGGNQPQHF
- | TRBJ1-1 | - | TRBV19 | TGTGCCAGTAAGAGTAGGGAACAGAACACTGAAGCTTTCTTT | CASKSREQNTEAFF
- | TRBJ1-2 | - | TRBV6-7 | TGTGCCAGCAGAGGACACCTCTATGGCTACACCTTC | CASRGHLYGYTF
TRBD1 | TRBJ2-7 | - | TRBV19 | TGTGCCAGTAGGAAGGGACAGGGCTTCCACGAGCAGTACTTC | CASRKGQGFHEQYF
- | TRBJ1-2 | few | TRBV6-8 | TGTGCCAGCAGTTACGCAGGGATGGGCTATGGCTACACCTTC | CASSYAGMGYGYTF
- | TRBJ1-2 | - | TRBV19 | TGTGCCAGTAGTGCCGGACTCACTAACTATGGCTACACCTTC | CASSAGLTNYGYTF
- | TRBJ1-6 | - | TRBV18 | TGTGCCAGCTCCCTGAAAGGAGGCACCTCACCCCTCCACTTT | CASSLKGGTSPLHF
- | TRBJ1-6 | few | TRBV6-8 | TGTGCCAGCACAGGAAGTATCTATAATTCACCCCTCCACTTT | CASTGSIYNSPLHF